Sequencing of this T cell receptor beta chain was carried out in a study of cytomegalovirus exposure and HLA in healthy donors. General study results and limits: Among TCR beta chains, those listed as cytomegalovirus-associated numbered approximately 150. Across donors, most TCRs were seen rarely, yet some public ones were widespread. Subsequent analysis found a tendency for first-cohort TCR clusters to co-occur within the 120 or so validation repertoires.

Using immunoSEQ multiplex PCR, the repertoire was profiled, and TCRdb retains in-frame clones only, with some absent. The sample contains roughly 190,000 clones, 86% of which appear only once. As for this clone: Its cognate antigen is unknown.

Sequencing used PBMCs. This clonotype originated in a woman aged 18-35 years in good health and CMV-seronegative.

CDR3 region: CASSLTGGGTGELFF. In DNA form, the CDR3 reads TGTGCCAGCAGCCTTACAGGGGGTGGCACCGGGGAGCTGTTTTTT. The chain recombines TRBV9 with TRBJ2-2; TRBD1 matches 8 bases. Germline CDR1 and CDR2: SGDLS and YYNGEE. Trimming at V came to 4 bases and at J to 4 bases, leaving 6 bases not matched to a gene. The CDR3 is 15 amino acids.